This T cell receptor (beta chain) was identified in a study of blood T cells in healthy people across ages. The study, taken as a whole, reports: Among T cells, TCR beta diversity per million cells dropped roughly linearly as age rose. A strong correlation was found between TCR beta diversity and the percentage of naive T cells.

A sample-barcoded 5' primer and a J-beta primer mix were used in a second PCR of about 6 to 11 cycles. TCRdb reprocessed the 5' RACE reads with MiXCR, giving one entry per CDR3 protein. Of 700,000 or so distinct CDR3 sequences listed, roughly 43% are singletons. Looked up from germline, CDR1 is DFQATT and CDR2 is SNEGSKA (reference sequence). The CDR3 totals 14 residues. Turning to this clonotype: Its antigen remains unknown.

In terms of origin and age, donors were healthy Caucasian individuals from Russia aged about 6 to 90. The receptor was derived from a man older than 75 in good health. V gene TRBV20-1 combines with J gene TRBJ2-1; 8 nucleotides match TRBD1. The DNA end is a closer match to TRBJ2-7, so the J assignment may be wrong. Sequencing was done on a sample of blood. CDR3 region: CSALQGVGNNEQYF. CDR3 DNA: TGCAGTGCTTTACAGGGGGTGGGGAACAATGAGCAGTACTTC.